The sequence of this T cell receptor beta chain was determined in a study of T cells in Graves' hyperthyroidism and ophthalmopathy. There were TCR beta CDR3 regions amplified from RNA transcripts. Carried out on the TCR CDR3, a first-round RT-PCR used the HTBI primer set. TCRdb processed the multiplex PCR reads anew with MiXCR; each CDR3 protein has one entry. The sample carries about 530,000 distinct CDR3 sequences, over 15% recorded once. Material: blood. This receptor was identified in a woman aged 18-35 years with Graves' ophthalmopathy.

CDR3 nucleotides: TGCGCCAGCACCCCAGCGGGTAGGAGCACAGATACGCAGTATTTT. It codes for CASTPAGRSTDTQYF. The J gene is TRBJ2-3, the V gene TRBV5-1; tentatively, D is TRBD2 (6 bases). CDR3 length: 15 residues. V was trimmed by 6 bases and J by 0 bases, leaving 14 bases between them. Germline CDR1 SGHRS, CDR2 YFSETQ.